The text below deals with one T cell receptor beta chain. The target of this receptor is not known. No clone much larger than this one lies a single base away; base qualities are absent. The data stem from a study of T-cell reconstitution after alpha-beta-depleted transplantation in children (dated by TCRdb to about 2016). For the study in its entirety: The study quantitatively tracked T-cell immune reconstitution after TCRalphabeta/CD19-depleted allogeneic hematopoietic cell transplantation in children using TCR repertoire profiling. Study-wide findings and limitations: Apparently early alphabetaT-cell count recovery about two months after transplant reportedly relied on only several hundred rapidly expanded clones derived from non-depleted graft cells. The high TCRbeta diversity at day 60 in some patients was ascribed to recipient T cells and intrathymic progenitors that had survived conditioning. Hyperexpanded clone frequencies declined over subsequent months; after one year, T-cell counts and TCRbeta diversity were mostly attributed to newly produced T cells.

There are 12 amino acids in the CDR3, from cysteine to phenylalanine inclusive. Just CDR3 DNA is preserved here, 36 bases in frame from base 1. From the germline V gene (reference sequence), CDR1 is DFQATT and CDR2 is SNEGSKA. Library construction relied on PCR. These reads were obtained on an Illumina HiSeq 2500. TCR library preparation used molecular barcoding, with unique molecular identifiers applied to normalize quantification of the TCRbeta repertoire. In-frame beta chains were kept once TCRdb had trimmed the public reads at Q25 with fastp and called clones with MiXCR. Rows are unified per CDR3 protein, each entry keeping the most common DNA and genes. For this sample the table gives roughly 670,000 distinct CDR3 sequences, of which about 12% were detected only once. Of the sample, around 0.79% is held by the ten largest clones. In light of the paper, this sample's treatment or condition label describes: allogeneic hematopoietic cell transplantation with graft depleted of TCRalphabeta T cells and CD19 B cells. The children who served as transplant recipients had been given grafts of TCRalphabeta/CD19-depleted allogeneic hematopoietic cells.

This clonotype originated in a girl aged 2-10 years with congenital amegakaryocytic thrombocytopenia, due to receive a stem cell transplant. The chain is assembled from TRBV20-1 and TRBJ2-7, and 7 junction bases match TRBD1. This sample comprised PBMCs, obtained before TCRalphabeta/CD19-depleted stem cell transplant. The CDR3 amino acid sequence is: CSVYRGTSEQYF. Here is the DNA: TGCAGCGTCTACAGGGGAACAAGCGAGCAGTACTTC.